This record covers a single T cell receptor beta chain. What it recognizes is unknown. Biomarkers including neurofilament, amyloid-beta and tau confirmed neurodegeneration in the patients. Live CSF cells were sorted with a live/dead marker for droplet-based sequencing. This sample is drawn from a study of CD8 T cells in cerebrospinal fluid in Alzheimer's disease. The study's findings and limits: Compared with controls, mild cognitive impairment or Alzheimer's disease patients showed higher maximum CSF clone percentages.

CSF cells were profiled by 10X single-cell V(D)J and 5' expression. From the 10x single-cell sequencing reads, TCRdb lists one entry per CDR3 protein and no DNA. The table gives 1,100 or so distinct CDR3 sequences; the top ten clones make up approximately 20% of it. Sequenced material: cerebrospinal fluid. The receptor comes from a human donor with Parkinson's disease.

The chain's CDR3 is CASSGYVAGTTDTQYF. This chain links TRBV9 with TRBJ2-3; TCRdb selects TRBD2, and the lack of DNA leaves this call unchecked. This CDR3 has 16 amino acids. Germline V gene sequence: CDR1 SGDLS, CDR2 YYNGEE.